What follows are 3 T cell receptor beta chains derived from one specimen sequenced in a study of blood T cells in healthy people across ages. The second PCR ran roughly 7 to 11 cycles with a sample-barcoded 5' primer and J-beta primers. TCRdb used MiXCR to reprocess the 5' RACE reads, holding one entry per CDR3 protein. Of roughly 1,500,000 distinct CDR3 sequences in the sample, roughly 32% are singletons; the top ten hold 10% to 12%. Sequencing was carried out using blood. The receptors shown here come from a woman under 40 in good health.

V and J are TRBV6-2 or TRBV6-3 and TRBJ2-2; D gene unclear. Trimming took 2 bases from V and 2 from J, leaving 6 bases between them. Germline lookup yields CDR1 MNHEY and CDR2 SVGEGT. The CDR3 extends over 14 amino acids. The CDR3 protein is CASSYSINTGELFF. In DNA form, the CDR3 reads TGTGCCAGCAGTTACAGTATAAACACCGGGGAGCTGTTTTTT.

The CDR3 nucleotides are TGTGCCATCAGTGAGCCGGGACTGAGCTACACCTTC. Translating it yields CAISEPGLSYTF. V gene TRBV10-3 combines with J gene TRBJ1-2, with D possibly matching TRBD1 (5 bases). CDR3 size: 12 residues. Germline CDR1 ENHRY, CDR2 SYGVKD. Trimming stripped 2 bases from V and 9 bases from J, with 10 bases between.

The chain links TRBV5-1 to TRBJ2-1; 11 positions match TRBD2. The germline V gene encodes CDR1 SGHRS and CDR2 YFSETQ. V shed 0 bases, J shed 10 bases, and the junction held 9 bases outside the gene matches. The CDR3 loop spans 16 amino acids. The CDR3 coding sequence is TGCGCCAGCAGCTTGGTATTGCTAGCGGGAGGTCAGGAGCAGTTCTTC. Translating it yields CASSLVLLAGGQEQFF.